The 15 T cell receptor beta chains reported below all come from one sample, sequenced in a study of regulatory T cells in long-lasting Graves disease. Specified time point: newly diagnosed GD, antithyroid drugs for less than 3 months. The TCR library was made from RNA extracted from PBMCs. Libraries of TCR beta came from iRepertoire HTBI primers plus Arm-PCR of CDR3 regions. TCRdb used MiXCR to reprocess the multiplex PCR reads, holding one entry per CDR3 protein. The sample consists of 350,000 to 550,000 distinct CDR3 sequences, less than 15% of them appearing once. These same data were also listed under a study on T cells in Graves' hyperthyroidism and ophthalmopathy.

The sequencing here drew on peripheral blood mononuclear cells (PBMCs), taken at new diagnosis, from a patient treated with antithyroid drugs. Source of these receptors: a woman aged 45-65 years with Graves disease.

This CDR3 reads CASSIGVNTEAFF. The CDR3 DNA follows: TGTGCCAGTAGTATAGGAGTGAACACTGAAGCTTTCTTT. The V and J genes are TRBV19 and TRBJ1-1; no clear D. V lost 1 base to trimming and J lost 0 bases, with 3 bases between them. The CDR3 length is 13 residues. Germline V lookup: CDR1 LNHDA, CDR2 SQIVND (reference sequence).

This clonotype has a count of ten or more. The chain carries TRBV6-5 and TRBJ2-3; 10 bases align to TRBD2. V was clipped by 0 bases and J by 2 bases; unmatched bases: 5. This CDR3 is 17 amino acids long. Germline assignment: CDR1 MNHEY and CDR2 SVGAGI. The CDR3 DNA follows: TGTGCCAGCAGTTACTCGGGGCTAGCGGGAGACACAGATACGCAGTATTTT. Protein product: CASSYSGLAGDTDTQYF.

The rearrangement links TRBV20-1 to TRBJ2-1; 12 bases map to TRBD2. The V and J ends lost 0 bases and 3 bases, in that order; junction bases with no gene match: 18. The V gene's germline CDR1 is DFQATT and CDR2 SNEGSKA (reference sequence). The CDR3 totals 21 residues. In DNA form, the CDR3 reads TGCAGTGCTAGAGATCGCCCAGCTCTAGCGGGAGGGCCGACTTACTACAATGAGCAGTTCTTC. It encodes CSARDRPALAGGPTYYNEQFF.

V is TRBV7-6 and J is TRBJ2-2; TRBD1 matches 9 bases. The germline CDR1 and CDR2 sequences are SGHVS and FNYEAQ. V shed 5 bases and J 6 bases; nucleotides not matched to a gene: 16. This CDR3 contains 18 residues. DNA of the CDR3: TGTGCCAGCAGCCCACTCCCCGGACAGGGGAGTGTAGCCGGGGAGCTGTTTTTT. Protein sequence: CASSPLPGQGSVAGELFF. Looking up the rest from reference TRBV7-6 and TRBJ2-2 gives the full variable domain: GAGVSQSPRYKVTKRGQDVALRCDPISGHVSLYWYRQALGQGPEFLTYFNYEAQQDKSGLPNDRFSAERPEGSISTLTIQRTEQRDSAMYRCASSPLPGQGSVAGELFFGEGSRLTVL.

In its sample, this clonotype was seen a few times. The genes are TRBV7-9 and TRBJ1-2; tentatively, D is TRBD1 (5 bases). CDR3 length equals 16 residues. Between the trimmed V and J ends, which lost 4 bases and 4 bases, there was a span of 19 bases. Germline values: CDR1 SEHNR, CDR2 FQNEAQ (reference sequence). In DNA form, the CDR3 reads TGTGCCAGCAGCTACCTGAGAGAAGACAGACCCTATGGCTACACCTTC. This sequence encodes CASSYLREDRPYGYTF.

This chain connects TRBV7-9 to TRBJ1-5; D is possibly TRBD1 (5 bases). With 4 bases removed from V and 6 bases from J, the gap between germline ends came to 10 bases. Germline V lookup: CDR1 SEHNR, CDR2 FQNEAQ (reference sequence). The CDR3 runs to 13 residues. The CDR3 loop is CASSSGGFQPQHF. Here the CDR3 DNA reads TGTGCCAGCAGCTCCGGGGGGTTTCAGCCCCAGCATTTT. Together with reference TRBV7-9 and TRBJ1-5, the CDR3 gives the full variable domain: DTGVSQNPRHKITKRGQNVTFRCDPISEHNRLYWYRQTLGQGPEFLTYFQNEAQLEKSRLLSDRFSAERPKGSFSTLEIQRTEQGDSAMYLCASSSGGFQPQHFGDGTRLSIL.

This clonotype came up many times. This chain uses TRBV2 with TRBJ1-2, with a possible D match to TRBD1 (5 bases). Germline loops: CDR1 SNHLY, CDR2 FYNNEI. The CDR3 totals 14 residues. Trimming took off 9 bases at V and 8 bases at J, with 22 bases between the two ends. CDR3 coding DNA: TGTGCCAGTAAAACCCAGGACACCCCAAGGGGCTACACCTTC. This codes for CASKTQDTPRGYTF.

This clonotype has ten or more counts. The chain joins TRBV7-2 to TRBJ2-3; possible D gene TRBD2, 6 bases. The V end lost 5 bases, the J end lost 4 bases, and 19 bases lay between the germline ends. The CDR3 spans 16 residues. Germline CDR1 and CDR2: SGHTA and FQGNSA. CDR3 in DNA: TGTGCCAGCAGCGTGACTAGTGGTTCCCAGGCAGATACGCAGTATTTT. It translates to CASSVTSGSQADTQYF.

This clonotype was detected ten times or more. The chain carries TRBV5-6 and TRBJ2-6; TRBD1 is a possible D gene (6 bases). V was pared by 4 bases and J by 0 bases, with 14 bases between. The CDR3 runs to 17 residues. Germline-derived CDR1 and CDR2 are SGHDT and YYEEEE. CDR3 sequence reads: CASSPDSGVSGANVLTF. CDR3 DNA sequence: TGTGCCAGCAGCCCAGACTCAGGGGTCTCTGGGGCCAACGTCCTGACTTTC.

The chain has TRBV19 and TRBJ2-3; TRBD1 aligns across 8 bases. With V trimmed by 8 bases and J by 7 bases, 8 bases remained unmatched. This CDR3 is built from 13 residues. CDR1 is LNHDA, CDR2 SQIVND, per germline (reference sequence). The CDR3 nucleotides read TGTGCCAGTCGACAGGGGACCCTTAATACGCAGTATTTT. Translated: CASRQGTLNTQYF.

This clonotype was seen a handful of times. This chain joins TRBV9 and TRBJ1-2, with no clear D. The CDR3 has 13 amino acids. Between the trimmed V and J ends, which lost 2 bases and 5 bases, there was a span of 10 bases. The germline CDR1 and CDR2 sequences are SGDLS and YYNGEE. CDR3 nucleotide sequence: TGTGCCAGCAGCGTTGATCATGGGTATGGCTACACCTTC. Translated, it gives CASSVDHGYGYTF.

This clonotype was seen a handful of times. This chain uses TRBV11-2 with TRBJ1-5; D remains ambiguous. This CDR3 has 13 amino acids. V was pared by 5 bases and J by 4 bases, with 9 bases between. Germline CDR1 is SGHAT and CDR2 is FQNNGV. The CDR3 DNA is TGTGCCAGCAGCCCTCAGGCGAATCAGCCCCAGCATTTT. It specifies CASSPQANQPQHF.

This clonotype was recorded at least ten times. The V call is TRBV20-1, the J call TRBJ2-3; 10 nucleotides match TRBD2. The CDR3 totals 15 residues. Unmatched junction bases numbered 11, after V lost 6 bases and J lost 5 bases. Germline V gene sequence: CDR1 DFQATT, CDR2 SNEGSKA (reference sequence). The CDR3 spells CSALAGEGRRDTQYF. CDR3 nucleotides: TGCAGTGCCCTAGCGGGAGAGGGACGGAGAGATACGCAGTATTTT.

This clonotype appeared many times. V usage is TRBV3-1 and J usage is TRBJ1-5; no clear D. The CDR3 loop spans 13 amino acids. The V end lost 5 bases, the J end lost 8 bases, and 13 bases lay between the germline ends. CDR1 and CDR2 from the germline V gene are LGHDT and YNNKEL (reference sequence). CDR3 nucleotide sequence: TGTGCCAGCAGCTTCATGGGTGGGGAGCCCCAGCATTTT. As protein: CASSFMGGEPQHF.

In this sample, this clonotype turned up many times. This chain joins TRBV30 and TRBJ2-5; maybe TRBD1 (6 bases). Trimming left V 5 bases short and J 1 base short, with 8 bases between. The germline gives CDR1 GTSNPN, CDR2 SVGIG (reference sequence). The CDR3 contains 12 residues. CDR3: CAWGQSQETQYF. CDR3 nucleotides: TGTGCCTGGGGACAGTCCCAAGAGACCCAGTACTTC.